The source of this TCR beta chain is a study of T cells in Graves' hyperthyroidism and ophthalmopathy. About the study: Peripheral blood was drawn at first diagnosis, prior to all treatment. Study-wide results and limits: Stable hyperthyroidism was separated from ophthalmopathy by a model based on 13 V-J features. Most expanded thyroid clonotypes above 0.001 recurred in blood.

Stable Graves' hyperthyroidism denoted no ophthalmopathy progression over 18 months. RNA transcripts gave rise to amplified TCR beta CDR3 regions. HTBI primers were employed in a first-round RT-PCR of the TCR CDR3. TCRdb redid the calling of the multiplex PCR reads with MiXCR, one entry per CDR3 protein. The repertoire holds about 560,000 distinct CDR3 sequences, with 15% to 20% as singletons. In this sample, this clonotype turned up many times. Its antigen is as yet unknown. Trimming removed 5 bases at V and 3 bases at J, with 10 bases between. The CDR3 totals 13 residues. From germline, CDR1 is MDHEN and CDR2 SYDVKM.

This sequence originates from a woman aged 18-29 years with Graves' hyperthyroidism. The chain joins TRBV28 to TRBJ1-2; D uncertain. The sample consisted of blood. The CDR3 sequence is CASSEITHYGYTF. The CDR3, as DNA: TGTGCCAGCAGTGAAATCACTCACTATGGCTACACCTTC.